A single sample gave rise to the 25 T cell receptor beta chains below, sequenced in a study of cytomegalovirus exposure and HLA in healthy donors (dated by TCRdb to 2016 to 2017). Receptors were amplified or captured by the immunoSEQ multiplex PCR assay. For the multiplex PCR, a mixture combining 60 forward primers for TCR Vbeta segments and 13 reverse primers for TCR Jbeta segments was used. Imported from immuneACCESS, the table was reduced by TCRdb to in-frame sequences with V and J called. These copies leave out some clones; in studies compared against another copy, an unresolved V gene accounts for under half, and the cause of the remainder is not known. A total of approximately 140,000 clones appear in this sample, roughly 77% of them only once. The ten largest clones add up to more than 3% of the sample. The sequenced sample was PBMCs. These receptors came from a female donor in good health and CMV-seronegative.

The V and J genes are TRBV9 and TRBJ2-3; 7 positions match TRBD2. With 0 bases clipped from V and 2 bases from J, the junction kept 3 bases outside the gene matches. CDR1 is SGDLS, CDR2 YYNGEE, per germline. The CDR3 is made up of 15 amino acids. CDR3: CASSVGGGNTDTQYF. The CDR3 bases are TGTGCCAGCAGCGTAGGGGGGGGGAACACAGATACGCAGTATTTT.

The rearrangement joins TRBV13 to TRBJ2-2, with TRBD1 identical over 7 bases. Germline V gives CDR1 PRHDT, CDR2 FYEKMQ (reference sequence). Trimming took 5 bases from V and 3 from J; bases not matched to a gene: 6. This CDR3 has 15 residues. The CDR3 region has the DNA TGTGCCAGCAGCACAAACAGGGGTCACACCGGGGAGCTGTTTTTT. Encoded protein: CASSTNRGHTGELFF.

This chain joins TRBV7-3 and TRBJ2-5; 8 bases align to TRBD2. The CDR3 consists of 15 residues. Germline lookup yields CDR1 SGHTA and CDR2 FQGTGA. After removal of 1 base from V and 3 bases from J, the junction contained 4 bases not matched to a gene. CDR3 nucleotides: TGTGCCAGCAGCTTAAACCGGGGACTAGAAGAGACCCAGTACTTC. Its translation is CASSLNRGLEETQYF.

The V call is TRBV19, the J call TRBJ2-7; 8 bases are a match to TRBD1. Looked up from germline, CDR1 is LNHDA and CDR2 is SQIVND (reference sequence). The CDR3 length is 15 residues. V shed 0 bases and J 3 bases; nucleotides not matched to a gene: 4. CDR3 loop: CASSIEGTGYYEQYF. Here the CDR3 DNA reads TGTGCCAGTAGTATAGAAGGGACAGGCTACTACGAGCAGTACTTC.

This chain links TRBV10-3 with TRBJ2-7; D is possibly TRBD2 (5 bases). Per germline, CDR1 ENHRY and CDR2 SYGVKD. The CDR3 has 13 amino acids. V was pared by 5 bases and J by 3 bases, with 11 bases between. CDR3: CAISRGEFYEQYF. The CDR3 DNA sequence: TGTGCCATCAGTCGGGGTGAGTTCTACGAGCAGTACTTC.

The chain combines TRBV4-3 with TRBJ2-1; 12 positions agree with TRBD2. With 0 bases clipped from V and 4 bases from J, the junction kept 4 bases outside the gene matches. The CDR3 has 17 residues. Germline values: CDR1 LGHNA, CDR2 YSLEER. The CDR3 DNA is TGCGCCAGCAGCCAAGATACCGGACTAGCGGGGTACAATGAGCAGTTCTTC. It encodes CASSQDTGLAGYNEQFF.

This sequence joins TRBV7-9 and TRBJ2-7; tentatively, D is TRBD2 (6 bases). Trimming took 7 bases from V and 2 from J, leaving 12 bases between them. Germline-derived CDR1 and CDR2 are SEHNR and FQNEAQ (reference sequence). This CDR3 region has 13 residues. This CDR3 reads CASMDYIPYEQYF. The CDR3 DNA sequence: TGTGCCAGCATGGACTACATTCCCTACGAGCAGTACTTC.

The V gene is TRBV7-6, the J gene TRBJ2-7; TRBD1 matches at 7 bases. The CDR3 has 12 amino acids. Trimming cost V 4 bases and J 6 bases; bases outside gene matches: 3. Germline CDR1 is SGHVS and CDR2 is FNYEAQ. CDR3 residues: CASSWAGGEQYF. CDR3 in DNA: TGTGCCAGCAGCTGGGCAGGGGGCGAGCAGTACTTC.

CDR3 sequence reads: CAWIAPGQRSYNSPLHF. DNA of the CDR3: TGTGCCTGGATCGCCCCGGGACAGAGATCCTATAATTCACCCCTCCACTTT. The V gene is TRBV30, the J gene TRBJ1-6; the match to TRBD1 covers 7 bases. The junction had 10 bases not matched to a gene; V was cut back by 4 bases and J by 1 base. CDR1 is GTSNPN and CDR2 is SVGIG in the germline V gene (reference sequence). This CDR3 spans 17 amino acids.

The rearrangement uses TRBV7-8 and TRBJ2-7, with a possible D match to TRBD2 (5 bases). V was cut by 2 bases and J by 6 bases, with 11 bases left in between. The CDR3 runs 13 residues. Germline V gene data show CDR1 as SGHVS and CDR2 as FQNEAQ. This CDR3 is CASSLSGTREQYF. CDR3 DNA: TGTGCCAGCAGCTTATCGGGAACACGCGAGCAGTACTTC.

The rearrangement joins TRBV10-1 to TRBJ1-5; 9 bases agree with TRBD1. Germline values: CDR1 WNHNN, CDR2 SYGVQD (reference sequence). The CDR3 contains 17 residues. With V trimmed by 6 bases and J by 0 bases, 9 bases remained unmatched. This chain's CDR3 is CASRGTGNSDSNQPQHF. In nucleotides, the CDR3 is TGCGCCAGCAGGGGGACAGGGAACTCTGATAGCAATCAGCCCCAGCATTTT.

This sequence joins TRBV4-1 and TRBJ2-5; tentative D call: TRBD1 (6 bases). Between the trimmed V and J ends, which lost 0 bases and 4 bases, there was a span of 12 bases. Per germline, CDR1 MGHRA and CDR2 YSYEKL. The CDR3 covers 15 residues. CDR3 sequence: CASSQETGTGETQYF. The CDR3, as DNA: TGCGCCAGCAGCCAAGAAACAGGGACGGGAGAGACCCAGTACTTC.

This clone was seen a few times. The chain couples TRBV5-1 to TRBJ2-2; 7 bases line up with TRBD1. Germline values: CDR1 SGHRS, CDR2 YFSETQ. CDR3 length: 14 residues. After removal of 9 bases from V and 4 bases from J, the junction contained 9 bases not matched to a gene. The CDR3 region has the DNA TGCGCCACTTCTAGACAGGGCGGCACCGGGGAGCTGTTTTTT. It is translated as CATSRQGGTGELFF.

The chain combines TRBV6-1 with TRBJ2-7; D may be TRBD1 (5 bases). The CDR3 consists of 13 residues. CDR1 is MNHNS, CDR2 SASEGT, per germline. The ends were cut back, 8 bases at V and 3 bases at J, with 14 bases in the middle. In DNA, the CDR3 is TGTGCCAGCTCTCGACAGAACCTCTACGAGCAGTACTTC. Its translation: CASSRQNLYEQYF.

This chain joins TRBV7-9 and TRBJ2-5, with D tentatively TRBD1 (5 bases). The CDR3 runs 17 residues. The V gene lost 0 bases and the J gene lost 5 bases, with 19 bases spanning the gap. Germline V CDR1 and CDR2: SEHNR, FQNEAQ (reference sequence). CDR3 DNA sequence: TGTGCCAGCAGCTTAGCTGTAGACTGGGGCCAAGGGGAGACCCAGTACTTC. This sequence encodes CASSLAVDWGQGETQYF. The whole variable domain, filled in from reference TRBV7-9 and TRBJ2-5, reads DTGVSQNPRHKITKRGQNVTFRCDPISEHNRLYWYRQTLGQGPEFLTYFQNEAQLEKSRLLSDRFSAERPKGSFSTLEIQRTEQGDSAMYLCASSLAVDWGQGETQYFGPGTRLLVL.

The rearrangement links TRBV27 to TRBJ2-1, with 12 bases aligning to TRBD2. The germline gives CDR1 MNHEY, CDR2 SMNVEV (reference sequence). Trimming at V came to 5 bases and at J to 7 bases, leaving 6 bases not matched to a gene. The CDR3 covers 15 residues. The CDR3 protein is CASSVTSGGRNEQFF. CDR3 DNA sequence: TGTGCCAGCAGTGTAACTAGCGGGGGGCGTAATGAGCAGTTCTTC.

The rearrangement uses TRBV6-5 and TRBJ2-1; D might be TRBD1 (6 bases). The CDR3 extends over 14 amino acids. Germline CDR1 MNHEY, CDR2 SVGAGI. Trimming took off 2 bases at V and 4 bases at J, with 9 bases between the two ends. CDR3: CASSYGQGYNEQFF. In DNA form, the CDR3 reads TGTGCCAGCAGTTACGGGCAGGGGTACAATGAGCAGTTCTTC.

This clone was detected a few times. This CDR3 reads CASSLWSTGELFF. The CDR3 bases are TGTGCCAGCAGCCTGTGGAGCACCGGGGAGCTGTTTTTT. The V call is TRBV5-4, the J call TRBJ2-2; D unclear. V was pared by 4 bases and J by 4 bases, with 8 bases between. CDR1 SGHNT and CDR2 YYREEE come from the germline V gene (reference sequence). This CDR3 region has 13 residues.

The chain links TRBV7-9 to TRBJ2-1; the D gene is possibly TRBD1 (6 bases). The V end was cut by 0 bases, the J end by 5 bases, with 8 bases between. The germline gives CDR1 SEHNR, CDR2 FQNEAQ (reference sequence). This CDR3 comprises 14 residues. The CDR3 here is CASSLAWTDNEQFF. The CDR3 nucleotides are TGTGCCAGCAGCTTAGCATGGACAGACAATGAGCAGTTCTTC.

This clone came up a few times. The V and J genes are TRBV5-6 and TRBJ2-7, with 8 nucleotides matching TRBD2. The CDR3 consists of 15 residues. The germline CDR1 and CDR2 sequences are SGHDT and YYEEEE. J was trimmed by 3 bases and V by 2 bases; bases with no gene match: 7. The CDR3 nucleotides are TGTGCCAGCAGCTTAGGACTAGCTTCTAGCTACGAGCAGTACTTC. It encodes CASSLGLASSYEQYF.

The table lists this clone with a few counts. The rearrangement links TRBV30 to TRBJ1-4; 8 nucleotides agree with TRBD1. CDR1 and CDR2 from the germline V gene are GTSNPN and SVGIG (reference sequence). This CDR3 has 12 amino acids. V gave up 6 bases and J gave up 8 bases; unmatched junction bases: 5. The CDR3 sequence: CACSRDREKLFF. The DNA of the CDR3 is TGTGCCTGTTCACGGGACAGGGAAAAACTGTTTTTT.

This chain uses TRBV6-5 with TRBJ2-3; 8 bases are a match to TRBD2. Trimming at V came to 4 bases and at J to 0 bases, leaving 6 bases not matched to a gene. The germline CDR1 and CDR2 sequences are MNHEY and SVGAGI. The CDR3 runs 16 residues. CDR3 DNA: TGTGCCAGCAGTTTATTCGGGGGGGCTAGCACAGATACGCAGTATTTT. Its translation is CASSLFGGASTDTQYF.

The chain couples TRBV5-1 to TRBJ2-4; the D is unclear. The CDR3 loop spans 11 amino acids. Germline V gives CDR1 SGHRS, CDR2 YFSETQ. The ends were cut back, 4 bases at V and 9 bases at J, with 8 bases in the middle. This CDR3 is CASSDFTIQYF. The DNA for the CDR3 is TGCGCCAGCAGCGACTTTACCATTCAGTACTTC.

CDR3 in DNA: TGTGCCAGCAGTTTATCTGCGGGAGCGGGAAACACCATATATTTT. It encodes CASSLSAGAGNTIYF. The chain links TRBV28 to TRBJ1-3, with D unclear. CDR1 MDHEN and CDR2 SYDVKM come from the germline V gene. The ends were cut back, 1 base at V and 4 bases at J, with 11 bases in the middle. The CDR3 loop spans 15 amino acids.

V is TRBV28 and J is TRBJ1-4; TRBD1 agrees at 8 bases. The CDR3 has 15 residues. V trimming: 5 bases; J trimming: 5 bases; junction bases outside the gene matches: 7. CDR1 and CDR2 (germline): MDHEN, SYDVKM. The CDR3 spells CASSGWDRLNEKLFF. The CDR3 nucleotides are TGTGCCAGCAGTGGATGGGACAGGTTAAATGAAAAACTGTTTTTT.